The 25 T cell receptor beta chains presented below share a single source sample, sequenced in a study of early T cells in non-severe SARS-CoV-2 infection. A single record per CDR3 protein comes from TCRdb applying MiXCR to the 5' RACE reads. The sample carries about 98,000 distinct CDR3 sequences, around 14% recorded once. The sequenced material came from whole blood. The receptors here all came from an adult who was a healthcare worker with PCR-confirmed SARS-CoV-2 infection or an uninfected control (not recorded which).

The J gene is TRBJ2-1, the V gene TRBV9; 9 positions agree with TRBD1. From germline, CDR1 is SGDLS and CDR2 YYNGEE. The CDR3 covers 16 residues. The ends lost 0 bases at V and 8 bases at J; junction bases unmatched: 9. Here the CDR3 DNA reads TGTGCCAGCAGCGTAGAGACGGGACAGGGTTATTATGAGCAGTTCTTC. Residues: CASSVETGQGYYEQFF.

In its sample, this clonotype was seen a few times. The J gene is TRBJ1-1, the V gene TRBV5-1; TRBD1 might be the D (5 bases). CDR1 is SGHRS, CDR2 YFSETQ, per germline. The length of the CDR3 is 15 residues. Trimming shortened V by 1 base and J by 5 bases, and 15 bases separated the two germline ends. The CDR3 reads CASSLLGRDGTEAFF. CDR3 nucleotide sequence: TGCGCCAGCAGCTTGCTGGGCAGGGACGGAACTGAAGCTTTCTTT.

This clonotype was found a few times. The chain links TRBV6-2 or TRBV6-3 to TRBJ2-5, with a tentative D call TRBD2 (5 bases). The CDR3 sequence is 15 residues long. V lost 2 bases to trimming and J lost 5 bases, with 15 bases between them. Germline V gene sequence: CDR1 MNHEY, CDR2 SVGEGT. The CDR3 spells CASSYRSGLKETQYF. The CDR3 coding sequence is TGTGCCAGCAGTTACCGCAGCGGCCTAAAGGAGACCCAGTACTTC.

This clonotype was counted between two and nine times. V usage is TRBV28 and J usage is TRBJ1-5; 9 nucleotides match TRBD1. CDR3 length: 14 amino acids. V lost 7 bases and J lost 7; bases outside the gene matches: 8. CDR1 MDHEN and CDR2 SYDVKM come from the germline V gene. CDR3 region: CASMWTGERQPQHF. CDR3 DNA sequence: TGTGCCAGCATGTGGACAGGGGAAAGACAGCCCCAGCATTTT.

The table lists this clonotype with many counts. The chain has TRBV25-1 and TRBJ1-2; 7 bases map to TRBD1. The CDR3 runs to 12 residues. V trimming: 8 bases; J trimming: 8 bases; junction bases outside the gene matches: 8. The germline gives CDR1 MGHDK, CDR2 SYGVNS. CDR3 nucleotide sequence: TGTGCCAGCCGGGACAGCGGAACGGGCTACACCTTC. Protein: CASRDSGTGYTF.

This clonotype has at least ten counts. This chain uses TRBV5-5 with TRBJ2-1; D unresolved. V was cut by 0 bases and J by 0 bases, with 16 bases left in between. The CDR3 is 18 amino acids. Germline V gene lookup returns CDR1 SGHKS and CDR2 YYEKEE (reference sequence). The CDR3 spells CASSLVLASSSSYNEQFF. The CDR3 bases are TGTGCCAGCAGCTTGGTTCTCGCGTCCTCCAGCTCCTACAATGAGCAGTTCTTC. Full variable domain (outside the CDR3, taken from reference TRBV5-5 and TRBJ2-1): DAGVTQSPTHLIKTRGQQVTLRCSPISGHKSVSWYQQVLGQGPQFIFQYYEKEERGRGNFPDRFSARQFPNYSSELNVNALLLGDSALYLCASSLVLASSSSYNEQFFGPGTRLTVL.

This clonotype was detected a few times. V gene TRBV15 combines with J gene TRBJ2-5; the match to TRBD1 covers 10 bases. The germline gives CDR1 LNHNV, CDR2 YYDKDF (reference sequence). V shed 1 base, J shed 4 bases, and the junction held 3 bases outside the gene matches. This CDR3 has 15 residues. In DNA form, the CDR3 reads TGTGCCACCAGCAGAGGACAGGGGGCCCTAGAGACCCAGTACTTC. Translation gives CATSRGQGALETQYF.

This clonotype was recorded at least ten times. The chain carries TRBV7-9 and TRBJ2-1, with 7 bases aligning to TRBD1. The length of the CDR3 is 17 residues. Per the germline V gene, CDR1 is SEHNR and CDR2 is FQNEAQ (reference sequence). J lost 6 bases, V lost 3 bases, and 14 bases had no gene match. The CDR3 nucleotides are TGTGCCAGCAGCTTCCCCAAAGGGGGCTCACCGAGCAATGAGCAGTTCTTC. Protein: CASSFPKGGSPSNEQFF. The full variable domain, rest sourced from reference TRBV7-9 and TRBJ2-1, is DTGVSQNPRHKITKRGQNVTFRCDPISEHNRLYWYRQTLGQGPEFLTYFQNEAQLEKSRLLSDRFSAERPKGSFSTLEIQRTEQGDSAMYLCASSFPKGGSPSNEQFFGPGTRLTVL.

This chain joins TRBV21-1 and TRBJ2-3; TRBD1, the table's D call, lacks a check against the DNA. TRBV21-1 is described as a pseudogene. The CDR3 consists of 16 residues. CDR3 sequence (DNA): TGTGCCAGCAGCTATACCCGGGACAGCTTCACAGATATGCAGTATTTT. It translates to CASSYTRDSFTDMQYF.

The CDR3 reads CASSTWTGWQPQHF. The CDR3 DNA reads TGTGCCAGTAGTACCTGGACAGGGTGGCAGCCCCAGCATTTT. The chain has TRBV19 and TRBJ1-5; 8 nucleotides line up with TRBD1. J gave up 7 bases and V 4 bases, and 6 bases lay outside the gene matches. In germline, CDR1 is LNHDA, CDR2 SQIVND (reference sequence). CDR3 size: 14 residues.

This clonotype was observed a handful of times. The chain has TRBV6-5 and TRBJ2-7; TRBD1 aligns across 9 bases. The CDR3 is made up of 14 amino acids. V trimming: 5 bases; J trimming: 3 bases; junction bases outside the gene matches: 5. Germline values: CDR1 MNHEY, CDR2 SVGAGI. The CDR3 DNA reads as TGTGCCAGCAGTAAGCCGGGACAGGGCTACGAGCAGTACTTC. Amino acids: CASSKPGQGYEQYF.

The J gene is TRBJ2-6, the V gene TRBV9, with D perhaps given as TRBD1 or TRBD2 (5 bases each). This CDR3 contains 16 residues. V lost 1 base and J 5 bases, leaving 13 bases between the germline ends. The germline V gene encodes CDR1 SGDLS and CDR2 YYNGEE. CDR3 bases: TGTGCCAGCAGCGTAACAGGAGGTGGTAGGGCCAACGTCCTGACTTTC. This codes for CASSVTGGGRANVLTF.

The J gene is TRBJ2-5, the V gene TRBV11-2, with TRBD2 identical over 12 bases. The CDR3 has 18 residues. Trimming removed 3 bases from V and 5 bases from J; junction bases left unmatched: 13. CDR1 is SGHAT, CDR2 FQNNGV, per germline. CDR3 amino acids: CASSFPLELAGGGETQYF. Written as DNA, the CDR3 is TGTGCCAGCAGCTTCCCCCTGGAACTAGCGGGAGGCGGGGAGACCCAGTACTTC.

This clonotype showed up just once. The chain combines TRBV13 with TRBJ2-1, with 7 nucleotides matching TRBD1. Germline V CDR1 and CDR2: PRHDT, FYEKMQ (reference sequence). This CDR3 comprises 13 residues. V shed 5 bases, J shed 10 bases, and the junction held 8 bases outside the gene matches. The CDR3 nucleotides read TGTGCCAGCAGCGCACTTACAGGGGTCGAGCAGTTCTTC. This encodes CASSALTGVEQFF.

This clonotype was seen a handful of times. V and J are TRBV6-6 and TRBJ2-1; 12 positions match TRBD1. Per germline, CDR1 MNHNY and CDR2 SVGAGI (reference sequence). This CDR3 spans 16 amino acids. The CDR3 region is CLSSYGTGGNYNEQFF. As DNA, the CDR3 is TGTCTCAGCAGTTACGGGACAGGGGGCAACTACAATGAGCAGTTCTTC.

The V and J genes are TRBV25-1 and TRBJ1-6; TRBD1 is a possible D gene (5 bases). This CDR3 region has 15 residues. Germline-derived CDR1 and CDR2 are MGHDK and SYGVNS. Trimming left V 2 bases short and J 7 bases short, with 12 bases between. This chain's CDR3 is CASSEEGTVNSPLHF. Here the CDR3 DNA reads TGTGCCAGCAGTGAAGAGGGGACGGTGAATTCACCCCTCCACTTT.

This clonotype was seen many times. The gene calls are TRBV18 and TRBJ2-7, with TRBD1 matching over 8 bases. There are 14 residues in the CDR3. V gave up 2 bases and J gave up 3 bases; unmatched junction bases: 3. Germline V gene lookup returns CDR1 KGHSH and CDR2 LQKENI. CDR3 bases: TGTGCCAGCTCACCAGGAGGACAGGGCTACGAGCAGTACTTC. This sequence encodes CASSPGGQGYEQYF.

This clonotype is labeled as medium-sized. V and J are TRBV4-1 and TRBJ1-1; D uncertain. The CDR3 contains 12 residues. Trimming left V 1 base short and J 7 bases short, with 7 bases between. The germline gives CDR1 MGHRA, CDR2 YSYEKL. CDR3 loop: CASSQGADEAFF. The DNA for the CDR3 is TGCGCCAGCAGCCAAGGCGCCGATGAAGCTTTCTTT.

The chain links TRBV6-2 or TRBV6-3 to TRBJ2-5; D unclear. The ends were cut back, 6 bases at V and 0 bases at J, with 14 bases in the middle. Germline V gene lookup returns CDR1 MNHEY and CDR2 SVGEGT. This CDR3 spans 15 amino acids. The CDR3 region has the DNA TGTGCCAGCAGCCAGCCCTCTTGGTACCAAGAGACCCAGTACTTC. It yields the protein CASSQPSWYQETQYF.

This chain uses TRBV9 with TRBJ2-4; weak D call: TRBD2 (6 bases). The germline V and J ends were trimmed by 4 bases and 8 bases, with 19 bases remaining between them. Germline values: CDR1 SGDLS, CDR2 YYNGEE. The CDR3 sequence is 15 residues long. The CDR3 DNA reads as TGTGCCAGCAGCCCAGAGGCGGAGGGGCTGGACATTCAGTACTTC. Protein sequence: CASSPEAEGLDIQYF.

In this sample, this clonotype turned up a few times. The rearrangement joins TRBV24-1 to TRBJ1-5; maybe TRBD1 (5 bases). The germline gives CDR1 KGHDR, CDR2 SFDVKD. V was cut by 3 bases and J by 0 bases, with 8 bases left in between. This CDR3 has 15 residues. The chain's CDR3 is CATSDRDDSNQPQHF. CDR3 DNA: TGTGCCACCAGTGATCGGGACGATAGCAATCAGCCCCAGCATTTT.

This clonotype was seen ten or more times. The chain couples TRBV4-1 to TRBJ2-1; no reliable D call. The V end lost 1 base, the J end lost 8 bases, and 3 bases lay between the germline ends. Germline V gene sequence: CDR1 MGHRA, CDR2 YSYEKL. The CDR3 extends over 11 amino acids. CDR3 nucleotide sequence: TGCGCCAGCAGCCAAGGTTATGAGCAGTTCTTC. It is translated as CASSQGYEQFF.

This clonotype has a count of ten or more. The chain recombines TRBV12-3 or TRBV12-4 with TRBJ2-3, with D perhaps matching TRBD2 (5 bases). Trimming stripped 5 bases from V and 1 base from J, with 16 bases between. The CDR3 length is 16 residues. The CDR3 sequence is CASSPGEPLGTDTQYF. In nucleotides, the CDR3 is TGTGCCAGCAGTCCCGGGGAACCCTTGGGCACAGATACGCAGTATTTT.

This clonotype was counted only a few times. The chain combines TRBV28 with TRBJ2-5, with D unresolved. V dropped 2 bases and J dropped 4 bases, with 5 bases sitting between them. The germline V gene has CDR1 MDHEN and CDR2 SYDVKM. This CDR3 comprises 12 residues. CDR3 sequence: CASSLTRETQYF. CDR3 in DNA: TGTGCCAGCAGTTTAACTCGAGAGACCCAGTACTTC.

This clonotype appeared many times. The gene calls are TRBV12-3 or TRBV12-4 and TRBJ1-2; 8 positions agree with TRBD1. The V and J ends lost 6 bases and 5 bases, in that order; junction bases with no gene match: 14. CDR3 length equals 16 residues. The CDR3 nucleotides are TGTGCCAGCAGATACTTCCGGGACAGGAATATATATGGCTACACCTTC. Translation: CASRYFRDRNIYGYTF.